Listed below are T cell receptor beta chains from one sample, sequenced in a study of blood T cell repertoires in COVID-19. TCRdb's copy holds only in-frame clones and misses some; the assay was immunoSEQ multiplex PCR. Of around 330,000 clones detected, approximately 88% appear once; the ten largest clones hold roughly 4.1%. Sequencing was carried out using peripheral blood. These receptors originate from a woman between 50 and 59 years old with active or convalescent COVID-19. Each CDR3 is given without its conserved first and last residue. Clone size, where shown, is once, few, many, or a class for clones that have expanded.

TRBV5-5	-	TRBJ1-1	ASSSYRDMNTEAF
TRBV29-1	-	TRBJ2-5	SVSSAGGLEETQY
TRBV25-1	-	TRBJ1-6	ASSGQGRHSPLH
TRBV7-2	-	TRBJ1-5	ASSLELGPQH
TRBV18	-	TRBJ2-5	ASSPMRVLETQY
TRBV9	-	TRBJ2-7	ASSLDYRGSVEQY
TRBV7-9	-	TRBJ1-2	ASSSGQAVSSSRGYT
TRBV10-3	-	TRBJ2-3	ATTGTQGSDTQY
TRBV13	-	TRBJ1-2	ASSPTTGGRDGYT
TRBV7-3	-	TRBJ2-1	ASSFLSHNEQF
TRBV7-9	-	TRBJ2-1	ASSPQGSSYNEQF
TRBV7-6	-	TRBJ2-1	ASSSNRDIYNEQF
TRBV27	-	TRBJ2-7	ASSPEVSGIYEQY
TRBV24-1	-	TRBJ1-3	ATSPGVSGNTIY
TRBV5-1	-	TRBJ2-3	ASSPTRGGSRADTQY
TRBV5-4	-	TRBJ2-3	ASSLGTSGGVMDTQY
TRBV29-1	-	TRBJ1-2	SVEDPTENYGYT
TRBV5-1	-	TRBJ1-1	ASSLEGRGAF
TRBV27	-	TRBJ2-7	ASSSPGPYEQY
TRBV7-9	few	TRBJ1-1	ASSGQGEPYTEAF
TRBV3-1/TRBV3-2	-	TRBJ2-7	ASSQDRGQSYEQY
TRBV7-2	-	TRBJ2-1	ASSLGTINYNEQF
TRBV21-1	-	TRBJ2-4	ASSKAEWAVVKNIQY
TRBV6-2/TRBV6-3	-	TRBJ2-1	ASSRATSAVYNEQF
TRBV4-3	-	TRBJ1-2	ASSQDAINRENGYT
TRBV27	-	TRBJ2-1	ASSLVAGNSYNEQF
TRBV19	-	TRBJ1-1	ASSHIPGASNTEAF
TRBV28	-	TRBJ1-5	ASSSPDINQPQH
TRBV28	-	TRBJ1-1	ASSPPRGQENTEAF
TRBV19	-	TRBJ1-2	ASSIGEQGSGGYT
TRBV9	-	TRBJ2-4	ASSVLGQGDSIQY
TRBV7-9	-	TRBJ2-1	ASSDRDRGRNEQF
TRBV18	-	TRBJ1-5	ASSQGGTSNQPQH
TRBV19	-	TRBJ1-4	ASRTLTGRMKNGRLF
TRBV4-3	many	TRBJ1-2	ASSQETGTYGYT
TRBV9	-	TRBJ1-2	ASSEGARGYT
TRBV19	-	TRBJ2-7	ASSESDRGNSYEQY
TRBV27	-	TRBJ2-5	ASSTQTGKETQY
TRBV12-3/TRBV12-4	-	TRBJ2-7	ASSLPSGGTIT
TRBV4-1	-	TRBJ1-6	ASSQGQGLQNSPLH
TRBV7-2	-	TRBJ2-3	ASSLKYPGTDTQY
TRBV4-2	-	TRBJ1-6	ASSQDGPGWDSPLH
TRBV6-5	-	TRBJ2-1	ASRLLYGEQF
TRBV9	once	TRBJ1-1	ASSALTGDHTEAF
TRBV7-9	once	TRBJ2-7	ASSPTPGQGPYEQY
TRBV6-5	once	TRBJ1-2	ASSYSGQSTYGYT
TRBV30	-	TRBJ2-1	AGEGDPYNEQF
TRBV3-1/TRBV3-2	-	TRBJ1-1	ASSHESGQSEAF
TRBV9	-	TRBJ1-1	ASSVGGVTNTEAF
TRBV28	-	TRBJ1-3	ASGLSGNTIY
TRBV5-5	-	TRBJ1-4	ASSSQETGGAFATNEKLF
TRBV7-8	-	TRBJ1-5	ASSSRGGQGAGNQPQH
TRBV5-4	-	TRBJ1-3	ASSLEPNSGNTIY
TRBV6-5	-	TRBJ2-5	ASSRTAGPGETQY
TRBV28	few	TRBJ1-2	ASSSIMDRDGYT
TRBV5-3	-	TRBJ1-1	ARSFVGNNTEAF
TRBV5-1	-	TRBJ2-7	ASSPGTGGGEQY
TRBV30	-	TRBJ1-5	AWTGGGNQPQH
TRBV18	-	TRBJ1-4	ASSPSSGQGARSEKLF